This entry is about one T cell receptor (beta chain). Some clones are missing from TCRdb's copy, which holds only in-frame ones; the method was immunoSEQ multiplex PCR. The sample carries roughly 250,000 clones, approximately 80% recorded once. The record originates from a study of blood T cell repertoires in COVID-19. The CDR3 runs to 16 residues. Germline CDR1 reads KGHSH; CDR2 reads LQKENI. V shed 3 bases and J 6 bases; nucleotides not matched to a gene: 12. The receptor comes from a human donor in a cohort sampled during active COVID-19. The chain combines TRBV18 with TRBJ2-7, with 9 bases matching TRBD2. Sequences were obtained from peripheral blood. Written as DNA, the CDR3 is TGTGCCAGCTCACCCCAACCGGCGGGAGGGCCTAGCGAGCAGTACTTC. Translating gives CASSPQPAGGPSEQYF.